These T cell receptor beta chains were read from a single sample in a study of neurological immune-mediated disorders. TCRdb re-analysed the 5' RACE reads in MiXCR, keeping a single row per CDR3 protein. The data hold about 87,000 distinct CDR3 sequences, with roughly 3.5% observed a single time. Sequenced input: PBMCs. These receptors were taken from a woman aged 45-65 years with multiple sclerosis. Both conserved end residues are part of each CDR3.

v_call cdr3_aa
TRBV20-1 CSATAPARSSKQFF
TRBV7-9 CASSLADRGYGYTF
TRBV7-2 CASSLAPSGGWTGELFF
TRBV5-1 CASSLSLTYNEQFF
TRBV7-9 CASSLATVYNEQFF
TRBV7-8 CASSFGGGGVLDTQYF
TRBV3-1 CASRSNTEAFF
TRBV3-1 CASSQDWSARTEAFF
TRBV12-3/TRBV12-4 CASSRVRLATFTGELFF
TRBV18 CASSPRMETQYF
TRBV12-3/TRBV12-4 CASNSGWDRGFLAYEQYF